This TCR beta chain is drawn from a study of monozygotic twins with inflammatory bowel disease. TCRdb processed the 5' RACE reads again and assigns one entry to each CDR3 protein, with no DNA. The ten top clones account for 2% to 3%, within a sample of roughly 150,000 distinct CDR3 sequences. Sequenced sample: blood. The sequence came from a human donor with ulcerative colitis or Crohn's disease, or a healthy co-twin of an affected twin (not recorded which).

The CDR3: CAISERENEKLFF. This chain uses TRBV10-3 with TRBJ1-4; TCRdb's assignment of TRBD1 cannot be checked, as there is no DNA. Germline assignment: CDR1 ENHRY and CDR2 SYGVKD. The CDR3 totals 13 residues.